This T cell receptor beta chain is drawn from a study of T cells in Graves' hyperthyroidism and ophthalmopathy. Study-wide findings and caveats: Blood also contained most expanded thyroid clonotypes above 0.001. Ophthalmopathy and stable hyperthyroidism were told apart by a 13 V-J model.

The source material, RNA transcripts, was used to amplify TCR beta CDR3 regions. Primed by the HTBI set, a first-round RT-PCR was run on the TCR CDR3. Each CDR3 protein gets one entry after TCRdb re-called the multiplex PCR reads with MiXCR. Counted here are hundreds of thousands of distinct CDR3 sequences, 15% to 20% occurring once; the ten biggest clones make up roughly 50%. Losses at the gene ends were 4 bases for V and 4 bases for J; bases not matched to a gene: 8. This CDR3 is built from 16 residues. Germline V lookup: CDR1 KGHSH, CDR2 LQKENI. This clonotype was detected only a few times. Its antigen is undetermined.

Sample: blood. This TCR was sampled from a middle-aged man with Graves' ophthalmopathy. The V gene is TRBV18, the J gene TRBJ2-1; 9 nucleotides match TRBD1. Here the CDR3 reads CASSLRTGDSYNEQFF. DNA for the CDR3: TGTGCCAGCTCACTACGGACAGGGGATTCGTACAATGAGCAGTTCTTC.